This T cell receptor (beta chain) was found in a study of T cells in Graves' hyperthyroidism and ophthalmopathy. Study in general: Peripheral blood was obtained at initial diagnosis, preceding any treatment.

Trimming took 2 bases from V and 15 from J, leaving 12 bases between them. There are 11 residues in the CDR3. Per the germline V gene, CDR1 is SGHKS and CDR2 is YYEKEE (reference sequence). The table lists this clonotype with a few counts. Its antigen is not known. Study observations and caveats: Researchers report that a 13 V-J model separated ophthalmopathy from stable hyperthyroidism. Before onset, ophthalmopathy was predicted by the model a median around 6.2 months earlier.

Template material for amplifying TCR beta CDR3 regions consisted of RNA transcripts. TCR CDR3 underwent first-round RT-PCR with the HTBI primer set. TCRdb analysed the multiplex PCR reads with MiXCR anew, one entry per CDR3 protein. The sample carries 700,000 or so distinct CDR3 sequences, approximately 15% recorded once. Sequenced input: blood. The chain joins TRBV5-5 to TRBJ2-1, with D possibly TRBD1 on 5 matching bases. This TCR was recovered from a woman aged 45-60 years with Graves' ophthalmopathy. The CDR3 region has the DNA TGTGCCAGCAGCTTAGGGGTCGTGGGGTTCTTC. Translating gives CASSLGVVGFF.